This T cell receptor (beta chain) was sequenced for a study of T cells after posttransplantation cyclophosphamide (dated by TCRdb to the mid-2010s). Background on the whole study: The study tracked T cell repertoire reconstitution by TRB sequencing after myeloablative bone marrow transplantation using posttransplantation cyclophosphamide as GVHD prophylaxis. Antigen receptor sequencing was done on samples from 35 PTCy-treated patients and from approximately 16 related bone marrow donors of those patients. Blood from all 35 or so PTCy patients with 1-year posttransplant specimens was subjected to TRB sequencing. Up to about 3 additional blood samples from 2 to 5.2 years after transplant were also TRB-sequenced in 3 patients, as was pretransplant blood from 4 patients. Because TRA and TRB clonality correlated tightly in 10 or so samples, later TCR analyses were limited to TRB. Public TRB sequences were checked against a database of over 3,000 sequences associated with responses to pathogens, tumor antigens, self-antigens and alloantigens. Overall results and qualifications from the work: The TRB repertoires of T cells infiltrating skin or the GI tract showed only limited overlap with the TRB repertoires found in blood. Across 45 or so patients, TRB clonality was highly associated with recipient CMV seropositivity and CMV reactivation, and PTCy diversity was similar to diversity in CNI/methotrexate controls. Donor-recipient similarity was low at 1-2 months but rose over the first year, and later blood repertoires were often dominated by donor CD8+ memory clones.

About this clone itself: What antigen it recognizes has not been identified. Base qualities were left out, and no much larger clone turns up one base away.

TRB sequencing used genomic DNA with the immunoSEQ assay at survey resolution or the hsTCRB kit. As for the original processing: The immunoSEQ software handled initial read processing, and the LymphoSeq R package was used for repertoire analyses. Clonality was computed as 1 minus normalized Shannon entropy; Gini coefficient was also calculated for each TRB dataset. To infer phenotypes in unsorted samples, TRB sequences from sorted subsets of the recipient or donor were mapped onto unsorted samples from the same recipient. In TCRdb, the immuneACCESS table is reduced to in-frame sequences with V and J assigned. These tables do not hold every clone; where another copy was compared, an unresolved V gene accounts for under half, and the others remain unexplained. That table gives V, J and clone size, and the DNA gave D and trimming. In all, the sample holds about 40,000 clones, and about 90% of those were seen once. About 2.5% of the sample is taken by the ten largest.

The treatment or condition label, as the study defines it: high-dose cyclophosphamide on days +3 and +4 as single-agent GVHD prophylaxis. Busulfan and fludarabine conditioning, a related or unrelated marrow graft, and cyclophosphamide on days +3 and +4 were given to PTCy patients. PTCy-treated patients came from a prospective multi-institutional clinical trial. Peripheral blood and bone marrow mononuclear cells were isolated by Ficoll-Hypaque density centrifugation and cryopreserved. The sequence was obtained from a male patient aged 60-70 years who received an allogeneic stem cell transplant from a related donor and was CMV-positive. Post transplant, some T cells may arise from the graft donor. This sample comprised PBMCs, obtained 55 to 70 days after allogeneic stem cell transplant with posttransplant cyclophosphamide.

The CDR3 protein: CASSSYFGQEGYTF. The DNA sequence is as follows: TGTGCCAGCAGCTCTTACTTCGGACAAGAGGGCTACACCTTC. The sequence is built from TRBV6-5 and TRBJ1-2, with TRBD1 as a weak D call on 5 bases. The CDR3 has 14 amino acids, counting the end cysteine and phenylalanine. The only DNA kept is the CDR3, 42 bases in frame from the first base. The germline V gene gives CDR1 as MNHEY and CDR2 as SVGAGI. A distance of 19 bases separates the germline ends of V and J, which lose 6 bases and 8 bases respectively.